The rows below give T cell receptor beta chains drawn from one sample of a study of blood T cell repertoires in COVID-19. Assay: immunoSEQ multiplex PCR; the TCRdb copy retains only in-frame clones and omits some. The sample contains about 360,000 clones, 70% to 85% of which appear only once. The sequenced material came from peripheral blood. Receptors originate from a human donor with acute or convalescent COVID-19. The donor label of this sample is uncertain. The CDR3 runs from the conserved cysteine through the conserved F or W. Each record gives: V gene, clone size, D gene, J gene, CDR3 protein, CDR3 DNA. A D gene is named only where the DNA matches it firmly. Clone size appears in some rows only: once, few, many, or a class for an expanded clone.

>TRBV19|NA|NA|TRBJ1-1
CASSIEKQGLNTEAFF
TGTGCCAGTAGTATAGAAAAACAGGGACTGAACACTGAAGCTTTCTTT
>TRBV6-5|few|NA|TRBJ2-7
CASSRGFTSYEQYF
TGTGCCAGCAGCCGGGGATTTACCTCTTACGAGCAGTACTTC
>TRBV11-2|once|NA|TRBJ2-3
CASRHSGGGRGQYF
TGTGCCAGCAGACATAGTGGGGGCGGACGGGGGCAGTATTTT
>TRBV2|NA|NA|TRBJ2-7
CASSRSGSSYEQYF
TGTGCCAGCAGCAGGAGCGGATCGTCCTACGAGCAGTACTTC
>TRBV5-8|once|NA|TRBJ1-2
CASSARRANYGYTF
TGTGCCAGCAGCGCCCGACGGGCTAACTATGGCTACACCTTC
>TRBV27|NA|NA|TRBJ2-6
CASRGWNSSGANVLTF
TGTGCCAGCAGGGGCTGGAATAGCTCTGGGGCCAACGTCCTGACTTTC
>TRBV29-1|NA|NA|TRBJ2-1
CSVVDSNEQFF
TGCAGCGTGGTCGATAGCAATGAGCAGTTCTTC
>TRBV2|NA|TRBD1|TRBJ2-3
CASREGASTDTQYF
TGTGCCAGCCGTGAGGGGGCTAGCACAGATACGCAGTATTTT
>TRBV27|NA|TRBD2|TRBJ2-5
CATISPGLAGVGETQYF
TGTGCCACAATCTCTCCGGGACTAGCGGGAGTAGGAGAGACCCAGTACTTC
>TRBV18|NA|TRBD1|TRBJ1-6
CASSPGQGSYNSPLHF
TGTGCCAGCTCACCGGGACAGGGGTCCTATAATTCACCCCTCCACTTT
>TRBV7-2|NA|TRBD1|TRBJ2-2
CASSSRLSTGGLWTGELFF
TGTGCCAGCAGCTCTAGACTCTCGACAGGGGGCTTGTGGACCGGGGAGCTGTTTTTT
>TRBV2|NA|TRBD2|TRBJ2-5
CASSGRRGGQETQYF
TGTGCCAGCAGTGGCCGGCGGGGGGGCCAAGAGACCCAGTACTTC
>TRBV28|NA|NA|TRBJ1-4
CASSLGGVREKLFF
TGTGCCAGCAGTTTAGGAGGGGTTAGAGAAAAACTGTTTTTT
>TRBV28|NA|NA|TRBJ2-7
CASSEGGFYEQYF
TGTGCCAGCAGTGAGGGTGGGTTCTACGAGCAGTACTTC
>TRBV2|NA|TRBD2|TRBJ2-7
CASSPTSGSLYEQYF
TGTGCCAGCAGCCCCACTAGCGGGAGCCTCTACGAGCAGTACTTC
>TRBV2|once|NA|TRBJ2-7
CASRTGFTYEQYF
TGTGCCAGCAGGACGGGATTTACCTACGAGCAGTACTTC
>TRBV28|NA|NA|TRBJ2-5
CASSIRGQETQYF
TGTGCCAGCAGTATCAGGGGCCAAGAGACCCAGTACTTC
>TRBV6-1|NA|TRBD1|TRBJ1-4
CASSAQGSATNEKLFF
TGTGCCAGCAGTGCACAGGGGAGTGCAACTAATGAAAAACTGTTTTTT
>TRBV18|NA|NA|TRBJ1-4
CASSFSSLNEKLFF
TGTGCCAGCTCATTTTCCAGTCTTAATGAAAAACTGTTTTTT
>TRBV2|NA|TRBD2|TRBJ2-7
CASRGGIYSYEQYF
TGTGCCAGCCGGGGGGGAATATACTCCTACGAGCAGTACTTC
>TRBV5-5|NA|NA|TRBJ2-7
CASSLTGYEQYF
TGTGCCAGCAGCTTGACTGGCTACGAGCAGTACTTC
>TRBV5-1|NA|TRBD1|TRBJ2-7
CASSPHGVGHRGSYEQYF
TGCGCCAGCAGCCCACACGGTGTAGGTCACAGGGGGTCCTACGAGCAGTACTTC
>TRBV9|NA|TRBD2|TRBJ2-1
CASRKSGSINEQFF
TGTGCCAGCAGGAAGAGCGGGAGTATCAATGAGCAGTTCTTC
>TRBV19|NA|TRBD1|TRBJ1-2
CASFSRDRVQGYTF
TGTGCCAGCTTCAGCCGGGACAGGGTGCAAGGCTACACCTTC
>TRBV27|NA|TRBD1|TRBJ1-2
CASRGTASSGGYTF
TGTGCCAGCAGAGGGACAGCTAGTTCAGGCGGCTACACCTTC
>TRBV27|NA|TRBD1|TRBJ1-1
CASSLQGGSLNTEAFF
TGTGCCAGCAGTTTACAGGGGGGAAGTCTGAACACTGAAGCTTTCTTT
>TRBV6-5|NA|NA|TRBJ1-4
CASSPEFTTNEKLFF
TGTGCCAGCAGTCCCGAGTTTACAACTAATGAAAAACTGTTTTTT
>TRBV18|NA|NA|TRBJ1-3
CASSTKRSGNTIYF
TGTGCCAGCTCGACCAAGCGGTCTGGAAACACCATATATTTT
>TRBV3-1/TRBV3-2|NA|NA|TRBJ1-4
CASSHRVRNEKLFF
TGTGCCAGCAGCCACAGGGTGAGAAATGAAAAACTGTTTTTT
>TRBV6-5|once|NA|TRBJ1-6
CASSRTAPNSPLHF
TGTGCCAGCAGTCGGACAGCTCCAAATTCACCCCTCCACTTT
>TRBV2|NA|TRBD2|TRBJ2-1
CASSSLAVTYNEQFF
TGTGCCAGCAGCTCCCTAGCGGTGACCTACAATGAGCAGTTCTTC
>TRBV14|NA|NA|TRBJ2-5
CASSPLDSPVTTQYF
TGTGCCAGCAGCCCCCTTGACAGCCCCGTCACGACCCAGTACTTC
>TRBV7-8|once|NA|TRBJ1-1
CASRPIQGHTEAFF
TGTGCCAGCAGACCTATACAGGGCCACACTGAAGCTTTCTTT
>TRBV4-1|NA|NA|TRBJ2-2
CASSQVGGPGELFF
TGCGCCAGCAGCCAAGTCGGGGGGCCCGGGGAGCTGTTTTTT
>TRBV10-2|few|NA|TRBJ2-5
CASRGRETQYF
TGCGCCAGCCGGGGGAGGGAGACCCAGTACTTC
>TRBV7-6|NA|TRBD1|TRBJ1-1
CASRPPTGVNTEAFF
TGTGCCAGCAGACCACCCACAGGGGTGAACACTGAAGCTTTCTTT
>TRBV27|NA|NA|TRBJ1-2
CATTRVGGLRGGDYGYTF
TGTGCCACCACCCGGGTTGGGGGCCTCAGAGGGGGGGACTATGGCTACACCTTC
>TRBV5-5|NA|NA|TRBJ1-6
CASSLFSAGNNSPLHF
TGTGCCAGCAGCCTCTTTTCGGCGGGGAATAATTCACCCCTCCACTTT
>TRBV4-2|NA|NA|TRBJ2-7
CASSQDAASREQYF
TGTGCTAGCAGCCAAGATGCGGCTAGTCGCGAGCAGTACTTC
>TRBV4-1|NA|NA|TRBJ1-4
CASSQDPSINEKLFF
TGCGCCAGCAGCCAAGATCCGAGTATTAATGAAAAACTGTTTTTT
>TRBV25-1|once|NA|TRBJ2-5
CASSARHGETQYF
TGTGCCAGCAGTGCCAGACACGGAGAGACCCAGTACTTC
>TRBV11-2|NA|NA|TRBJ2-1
CASKQGTILYNEQFF
TGTGCCAGCAAGCAGGGGACCATACTTTACAATGAGCAGTTCTTC
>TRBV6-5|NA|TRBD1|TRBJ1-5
CASVGTGRGNQPQHF
TGTGCCAGCGTTGGGACAGGTAGGGGAAATCAGCCCCAGCATTTT
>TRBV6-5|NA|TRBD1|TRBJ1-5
CASSYVGTGINQPQHF
TGTGCCAGCAGTTACGTTGGGACAGGGATCAATCAGCCCCAGCATTTT
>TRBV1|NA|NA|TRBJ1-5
CTSSQVWGPNQPQHF
TGCACCAGCAGCCAAGTTTGGGGCCCAAATCAGCCCCAGCATTTT
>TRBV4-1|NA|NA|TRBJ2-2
CASSQDRGSTGELFF
TGCGCCAGCAGCCAAGATAGAGGATCTACCGGGGAGCTGTTTTTT
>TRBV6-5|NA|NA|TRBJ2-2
CASSYGGGGTGELFF
TGTGCCAGCAGTTACGGTGGGGGCGGAACCGGGGAGCTGTTTTTT
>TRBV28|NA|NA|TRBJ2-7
CASSLGGAPYEQYF
TGTGCCAGCAGTTTAGGGGGGGCCCCCTACGAGCAGTACTTC
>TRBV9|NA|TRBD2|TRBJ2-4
CASSVGGSHRDIQYF
TGTGCCAGCAGCGTAGGCGGGAGTCATCGAGACATTCAGTACTTC
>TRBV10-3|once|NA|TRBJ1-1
CAISESARNTEAFF
TGTGCCATCAGTGAGTCGGCACGGAACACTGAAGCTTTCTTT
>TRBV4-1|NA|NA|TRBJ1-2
CASSFEGRYGYTF
TGCGCCAGCAGCTTTGAGGGCAGATATGGCTACACCTTC
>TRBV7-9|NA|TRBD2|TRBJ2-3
CASSFLVGYSGGRRDTQYF
TGTGCCAGCAGCTTTTTGGTGGGCTACTCGGGCGGGAGACGAGATACGCAGTATTTT
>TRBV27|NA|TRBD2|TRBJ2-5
CASRGLAPLETQYF
TGTGCCAGCAGGGGACTAGCTCCATTGGAGACCCAGTACTTC
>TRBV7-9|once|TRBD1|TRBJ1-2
CASSLGTGRFGGYGYTF
TGTGCCAGCAGCTTAGGGACAGGACGGTTTGGAGGCTATGGCTACACCTTC
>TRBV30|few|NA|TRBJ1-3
CAWSAPGTNSGNTIYF
TGTGCCTGGAGTGCACCCGGGACTAACTCTGGAAACACCATATATTTT
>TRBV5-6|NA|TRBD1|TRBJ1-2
CASSQRNGKQGVIYGYTF
TGTGCCAGCAGCCAACGGAATGGGAAACAGGGGGTAATCTACGGCTACACCTTC
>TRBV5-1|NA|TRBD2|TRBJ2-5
CASSLSGGAQGETQYF
TGCGCCAGCAGCTTGAGCGGGGGTGCTCAGGGTGAGACCCAGTACTTC
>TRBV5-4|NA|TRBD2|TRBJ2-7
CASSSTSGRPSGEQYF
TGTGCCAGCAGCTCCACTAGCGGGAGGCCCTCCGGGGAGCAGTACTTC
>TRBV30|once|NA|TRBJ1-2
CAWSVIQGNYGYTF
TGTGCCTGGAGTGTCATCCAGGGGAACTATGGCTACACCTTC
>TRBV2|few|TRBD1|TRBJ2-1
CASSQTGPTTGEQFF
TGTGCCAGCAGCCAGACAGGGCCTACCACCGGTGAGCAGTTCTTC